The next 7 T cell receptor beta chains were all read from a single sample in a study of cytomegalovirus exposure and HLA in healthy donors. The PCR was carried out with 60 Vbeta primers and 13 Jbeta primers. Repertoires were generated with immunoSEQ multiplex PCR, while TCRdb's copy carries only in-frame clones and drops some. Altogether about 150,000 clones are present, around 80% being singletons, with the ten largest covering approximately 1.4%. Material: PBMCs. The receptors shown here come from a man between 18 and 29 years old in good health and CMV-seronegative.

The chain carries TRBV11-2 and TRBJ2-5; 10 bases align to TRBD2. The junction had 12 bases not matched to a gene; V was cut back by 1 base and J by 4 bases. Germline CDR1 SGHAT, CDR2 FQNNGV. The CDR3 is 18 residues long. The CDR3 nucleotides are TGTGCCAGCAGCTTAGTTGACGGAGCGGGAGGGGTTCGAGAGACCCAGTACTTC. It specifies CASSLVDGAGGVRETQYF.

This sequence joins TRBV28 and TRBJ2-4; D possibly corresponds to TRBD1 (6 bases). Germline V gene sequence: CDR1 MDHEN, CDR2 SYDVKM. V was trimmed by 5 bases and J by 0 bases, leaving 11 bases between them. CDR3 size: 15 residues. As DNA, the CDR3 is TGTGCCAGCAGTCATGACAGGTTAGCCAAAAACATTCAGTACTTC. It translates to CASSHDRLAKNIQYF.

The chain links TRBV19 to TRBJ2-7; 7 positions match TRBD1. This CDR3 region has 14 residues. V was clipped by 3 bases and J by 0 bases; unmatched bases: 2. The germline gives CDR1 LNHDA, CDR2 SQIVND (reference sequence). CDR3 region: CASSIGQASYEQYF. CDR3 coding DNA: TGTGCCAGTAGTATCGGACAGGCCTCCTACGAGCAGTACTTC.

This CDR3 is CASSLEQGAREQYF. Here the CDR3 DNA reads TGTGCCAGCAGCTTAGAACAGGGGGCGCGCGAGCAGTACTTC. The chain carries TRBV11-2 and TRBJ2-7; TRBD1 matches 9 bases. Trimming at V came to 0 bases and at J to 6 bases, leaving 3 bases not matched to a gene. The germline V gene has CDR1 SGHAT and CDR2 FQNNGV. The CDR3 totals 14 residues.

The gene calls are TRBV9 and TRBJ1-2, with 10 bases aligning to TRBD1. Germline assignment: CDR1 SGDLS and CDR2 YYNGEE. The CDR3 contains 14 residues. The junction had 7 bases not matched to a gene; V was cut back by 3 bases and J by 8 bases. CDR3 region: CASSGRQGARGYTF. The CDR3 coding sequence is TGTGCCAGCAGCGGGAGACAGGGGGCCAGAGGCTACACCTTC.

The CDR3 nucleotides read TGTGCCAGCTCACCAGGTTCGGGGGAGACCCAGTACTTC. Encoded protein: CASSPGSGETQYF. The chain uses TRBV18 and TRBJ2-5; possible D gene TRBD2, 5 bases. The CDR3 runs to 13 residues. V shed 2 bases and J shed 5 bases, with 9 bases lying between them. From germline, CDR1 is KGHSH and CDR2 LQKENI.

The DNA of the CDR3 is TGTGCCAGTGGGAGGGGGGAGGGCTACGAGCAGTACTTC. Protein product: CASGRGEGYEQYF. V is TRBV7-6 and J is TRBJ2-7; possibly TRBD2 for D (7 bases). This CDR3 comprises 13 residues. The V and J ends lost 9 bases and 3 bases respectively, with 15 bases between them. The germline V gene encodes CDR1 SGHVS and CDR2 FNYEAQ.